The clone carrying this T cell receptor beta chain was counted at least ten times. Antigen unknown. Germline CDR1 and CDR2: DFQATT and SNEGSKA (reference sequence). With V trimmed by 4 bases and J by 5 bases, 11 bases remained unmatched. The CDR3 is 16 amino acids. This specimen belongs to a study of T-cell reconstitution after alpha-beta-depleted transplantation in children. General study points: From surviving recipient T cells and thymic progenitors came the high day-60 TCRbeta diversity observed in some patients. T-cell numbers and diversity, one year after transplant, stemmed largely from T cells that were newly produced. Alpha-beta T cells about two months after transplant reportedly derived from several hundred expanded graft clones.

Unique molecular identifiers were used in preparing the TCRbeta library. TCRdb re-called the PCR reads with MiXCR, one entry per CDR3 protein. This table has some 200,000 distinct CDR3 sequences, 7% to 9% appearing once. The receptor comes from a male patient between 2 and 9 years old who had a stem cell transplant for acute myeloid leukemia, so the T cells may come from the graft donor. The sequencing used PBMCs, mostly from graft donor cells, collected 360 days after TCRalphabeta/CD19-depleted stem cell transplant. This sequence joins TRBV20-1 and TRBJ2-7; 13 positions match TRBD2. The chain's CDR3 is CSAIGTSGKQLHEQYF. CDR3 DNA: TGCAGTGCTATTGGGACTAGCGGGAAACAATTGCACGAGCAGTACTTC.